This record covers a single T cell receptor beta chain. No antigen is known for it. This specimen belongs to a study of shared clonotypes between healthy human individuals. Across the study: The donor group consisted of a couple of women and three men, aged 18 to 49. Broader study findings: Among several donors, approximately 4.6% of naive CD4 clonotypes were found in common.

Measured with immunoSEQ multiplex PCR; TCRdb has only the in-frame clones, and not every one. This table has about 590,000 clones, just under 97% appearing once. Naive-designated CD8 cells lacked CD45RO, were positively enriched for CCR7, and omitted terminally differentiated effector memory CD45RA+ cells. The germline CDR1 and CDR2 sequences are SGHAT and FQNNGV. The CDR3 has 13 amino acids. V lost 5 bases and J lost 1, with 9 bases in between. The chain joins TRBV11-2 to TRBJ2-7, with D possibly being TRBD1 (6 bases). The sequence derives from a young woman in good health. Sequenced material: naive CD8+ T cells sorted from blood. The CDR3 spells CASSEGQSYEQYF. DNA of the CDR3: TGTGCCAGCAGCGAAGGACAGTCCTACGAGCAGTACTTC.